Described below is a single TCR beta chain sequence and its context. Its antigen is currently unknown. The data are from a study of shared clonotypes between healthy human individuals. Study-level results: Some clonotypes were shared by all four sorted-subset donors, while others were not shared. The non-shared ones had lower generation probabilities than the shared ones.

The naive CD8 subset, CD45RO-negative cells positively selected for CCR7, excluded terminally differentiated effector memory CD45RA+ cells. Adult Caucasians living in Nashville, Tennessee made up all of the donors. Assay used: immunoSEQ multiplex PCR; TCRdb lists only in-frame clones, some missing. The top ten clones hold approximately 0.1% of a sample with hundreds of thousands of clones, around 96% of them seen once. Trimming pared 1 base from V and 0 bases from J, leaving 11 bases between. This CDR3 region has 16 residues. The germline CDR1 and CDR2 sequences are MNHEY and SMNVEV (reference sequence).

The receptor was derived from a woman in her 30s in good health. The gene calls are TRBV27 and TRBJ2-3; a weak D match, TRBD2 (6 bases). The sequenced sample consisted of naive CD8+ T cells sorted from blood. CDR3 loop: CASSLLAGISTDTQYF. In nucleotides, the CDR3 is TGTGCCAGCAGTTTATTGGCGGGGATTAGCACAGATACGCAGTATTTT.